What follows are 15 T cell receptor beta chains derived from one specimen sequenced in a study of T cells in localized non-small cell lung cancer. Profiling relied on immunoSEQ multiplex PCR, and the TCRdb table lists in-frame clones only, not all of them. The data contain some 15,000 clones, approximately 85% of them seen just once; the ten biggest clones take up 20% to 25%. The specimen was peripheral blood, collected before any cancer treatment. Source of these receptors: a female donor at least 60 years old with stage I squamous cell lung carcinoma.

The CDR3 loop reads CASSLRASTNEQFF. The DNA for the CDR3 is TGTGCCAGCAGCTTACGTGCCAGCACTAATGAGCAGTTCTTC. The chain links TRBV11-3 to TRBJ2-1; D is unresolved. The CDR3 runs 14 residues. V lost 2 bases to trimming and J lost 7 bases, with 12 bases between them. CDR1 SGHNT and CDR2 YENEEA come from the germline V gene.

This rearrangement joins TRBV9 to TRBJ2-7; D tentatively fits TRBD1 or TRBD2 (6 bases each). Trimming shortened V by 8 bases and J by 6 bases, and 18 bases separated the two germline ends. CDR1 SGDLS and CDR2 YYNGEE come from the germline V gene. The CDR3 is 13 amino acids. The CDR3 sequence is CASGGPDSPEQYF. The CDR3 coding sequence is TGTGCCAGTGGGGGGCCGGACAGCCCCGAGCAGTACTTC.

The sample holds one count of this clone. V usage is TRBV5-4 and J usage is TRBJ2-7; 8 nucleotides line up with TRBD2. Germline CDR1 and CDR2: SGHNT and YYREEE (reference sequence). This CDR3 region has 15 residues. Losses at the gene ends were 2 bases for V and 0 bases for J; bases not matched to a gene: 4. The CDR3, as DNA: TGTGCCAGCAGCTTTCCGGGAGGGGGCTCCTACGAGCAGTACTTC. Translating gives CASSFPGGGSYEQYF.

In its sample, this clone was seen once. The DNA of the CDR3 is TGTGCCAGCAGCTTAGGTGGGAGAGGAGATGAGCAGTTCTTC. This codes for CASSLGGRGDEQFF. This chain connects TRBV7-2 to TRBJ2-1; weak D call: TRBD2 (5 bases). Germline V CDR1 and CDR2: SGHTA, FQGNSA. Between the trimmed V and J ends, which lost 1 base and 8 bases, there was a span of 12 bases. The CDR3 length is 14 residues. The entire variable domain, with the rest obtained from reference TRBV7-2 and TRBJ2-1, is as follows: GAGVSQSPSNKVTEKGKDVELRCDPISGHTALYWYRQSLGQGLEFLIYFQGNSAPDKSGLPSDRFSAERTGGSVSTLTIQRTQQEDSAVYLCASSLGGRGDEQFFGPGTRLTVL.

CDR3 amino acids: CASSETGNTIYF. The CDR3 DNA sequence: TGTGCCAGCAGTGAAACGGGAAACACCATATATTTT. The chain links TRBV2 to TRBJ1-3; no clear D. The CDR3 extends over 12 amino acids. V was trimmed by 2 bases and J by 4 bases, leaving 3 bases between them. In germline, CDR1 is SNHLY, CDR2 FYNNEI.

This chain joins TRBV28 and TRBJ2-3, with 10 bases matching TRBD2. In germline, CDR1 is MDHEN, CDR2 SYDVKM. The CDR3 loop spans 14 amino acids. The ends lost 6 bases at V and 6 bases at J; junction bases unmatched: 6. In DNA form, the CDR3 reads TGTGCCAGCAGCCTAGCGGGAGATCAGGATACGCAGTATTTT. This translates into CASSLAGDQDTQYF. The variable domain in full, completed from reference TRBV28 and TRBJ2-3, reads DVKVTQSSRYLVKRTGEKVFLECVQDMDHENMFWYRQDPGLGLRLIYFSYDVKMKEKGDIPEGYSVSREKKERFSLILESASTNQTSMYLCASSLAGDQDTQYFGPGTRLTVL.

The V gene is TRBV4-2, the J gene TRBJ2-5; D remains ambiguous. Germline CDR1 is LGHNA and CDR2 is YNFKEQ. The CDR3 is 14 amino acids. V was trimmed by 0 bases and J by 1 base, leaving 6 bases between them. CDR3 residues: CASSQDTPQETQYF. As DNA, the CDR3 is TGTGCCAGCAGCCAAGACACACCCCAAGAGACCCAGTACTTC.

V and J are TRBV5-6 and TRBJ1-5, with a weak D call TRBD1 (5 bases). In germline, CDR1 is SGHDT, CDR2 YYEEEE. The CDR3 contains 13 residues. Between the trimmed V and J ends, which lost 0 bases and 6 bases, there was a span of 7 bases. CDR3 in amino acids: CASSLEGVQPQHF. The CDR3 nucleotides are TGTGCCAGCAGCTTGGAAGGGGTTCAGCCCCAGCATTTT.

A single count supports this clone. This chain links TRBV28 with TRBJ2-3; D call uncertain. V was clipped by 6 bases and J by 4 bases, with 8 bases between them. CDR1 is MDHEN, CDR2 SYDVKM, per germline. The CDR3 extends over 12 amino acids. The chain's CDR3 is CASRREADTQYF. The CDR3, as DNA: TGTGCCAGCAGGAGAGAGGCAGATACGCAGTATTTT. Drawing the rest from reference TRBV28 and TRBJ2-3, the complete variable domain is DVKVTQSSRYLVKRTGEKVFLECVQDMDHENMFWYRQDPGLGLRLIYFSYDVKMKEKGDIPEGYSVSREKKERFSLILESASTNQTSMYLCASRREADTQYFGPGTRLTVL.

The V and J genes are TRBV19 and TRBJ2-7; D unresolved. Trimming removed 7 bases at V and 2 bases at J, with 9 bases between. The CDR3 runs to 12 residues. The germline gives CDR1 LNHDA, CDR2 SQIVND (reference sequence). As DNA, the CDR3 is TGTGCCAGTACCTCCTGGACCTACGAGCAGTACTTC. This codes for CASTSWTYEQYF.

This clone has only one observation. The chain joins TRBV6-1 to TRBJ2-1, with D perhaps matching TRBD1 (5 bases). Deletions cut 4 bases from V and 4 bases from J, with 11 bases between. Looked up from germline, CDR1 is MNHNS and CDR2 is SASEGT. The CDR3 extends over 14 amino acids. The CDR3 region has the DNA TGTGCCAGCAGTGGGGGCCTACTATACAATGAGCAGTTCTTC. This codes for CASSGGLLYNEQFF.

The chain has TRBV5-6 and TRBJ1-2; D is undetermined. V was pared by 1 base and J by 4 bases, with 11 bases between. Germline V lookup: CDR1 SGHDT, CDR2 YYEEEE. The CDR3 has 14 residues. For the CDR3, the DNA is TGTGCCAGCAGCTTGAGGCGGGAGGTCTATGGCTACACCTTC. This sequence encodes CASSLRREVYGYTF.

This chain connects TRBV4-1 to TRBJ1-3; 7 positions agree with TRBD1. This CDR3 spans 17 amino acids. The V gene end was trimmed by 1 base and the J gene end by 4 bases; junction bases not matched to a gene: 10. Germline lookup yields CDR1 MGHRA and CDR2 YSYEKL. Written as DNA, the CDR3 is TGCGCCAGCAGCCAAGGGTGGGAGGGGGCAGCAGGAAACACCATATATTTT. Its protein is CASSQGWEGAAGNTIYF.

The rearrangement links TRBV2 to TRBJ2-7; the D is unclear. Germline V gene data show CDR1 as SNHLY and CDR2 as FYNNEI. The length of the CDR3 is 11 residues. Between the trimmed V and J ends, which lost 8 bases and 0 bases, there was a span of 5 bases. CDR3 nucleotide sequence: TGTGCCAGCGGCTACTCCTACGAGCAGTACTTC. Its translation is CASGYSYEQYF.

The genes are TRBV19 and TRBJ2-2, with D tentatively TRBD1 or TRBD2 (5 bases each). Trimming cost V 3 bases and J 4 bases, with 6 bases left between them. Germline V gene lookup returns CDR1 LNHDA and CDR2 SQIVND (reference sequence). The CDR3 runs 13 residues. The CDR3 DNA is TGTGCCAGTAGTATGAGGGGCACCGGGGAGCTGTTTTTT. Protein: CASSMRGTGELFF.